Presented here are 14 T cell receptor beta chains from one specimen sequenced in a study of control samples from healthy donors and cancer patients. The repertoire was sequenced with immunoSEQ multiplex PCR; TCRdb's copy has only in-frame clones and lacks some. The sample includes 170,000 or so clones, 94% of them seen just once. The sample was blood. All receptors derive from a woman aged 18 to 35 in good health.

The DNA of the CDR3 is TGTGCCAGCAGCGTAGGGAATCAGCCCCAGCATTTT. Its translation is CASSVGNQPQHF. This sequence joins TRBV9 and TRBJ1-5; D gene ambiguous. Looked up from germline, CDR1 is SGDLS and CDR2 is YYNGEE. Deletions cut 0 bases from V and 4 bases from J, with 2 bases between. The CDR3 consists of 12 residues.

The rearrangement links TRBV5-1 to TRBJ1-1; no clear D gene. CDR3 length: 14 amino acids. Trimming took 0 bases from V and 1 from J, leaving 7 bases between them. Germline assignment: CDR1 SGHRS and CDR2 YFSETQ. CDR3 bases: TGCGCCAGCAGCTTGGTTCCGGAGAACACTGAAGCTTTCTTT. It specifies CASSLVPENTEAFF. Full variable domain (outside the CDR3, taken from reference TRBV5-1 and TRBJ1-1): KAGVTQTPRYLIKTRGQQVTLSCSPISGHRSVSWYQQTPGQGLQFLFEYFSETQRNKGNFPGRFSGRQFSNSRSEMNVSTLELGDSALYLCASSLVPENTEAFFGQGTRLTVV.

V gene TRBV6-5 combines with J gene TRBJ2-2; D uncertain. Germline values: CDR1 MNHEY, CDR2 SVGAGI. This CDR3 contains 12 residues. The V gene lost 1 base and the J gene lost 6 bases, with 3 bases spanning the gap. The CDR3 region has the DNA TGTGCCAGCAGTTACTACCCCGGGGAGCTGTTTTTT. Translated, it gives CASSYYPGELFF.

This sequence joins TRBV5-6 and TRBJ1-1; 7 bases line up with TRBD1. CDR3 length: 16 amino acids. Germline CDR1 is SGHDT and CDR2 is YYEEEE. The V segment lost 4 bases and the J segment 10 bases; nucleotides outside the gene matches: 19. The CDR3 nucleotides are TGTGCCAGCAGCCCGCAAAGAGGACAGGCGTCTTTTGGAGCTTTCTTT. Protein product: CASSPQRGQASFGAFF.

The chain couples TRBV4-1 to TRBJ1-2; TRBD1 aligns across 9 bases. The ends lost 7 bases at V and 4 bases at J; junction bases unmatched: 13. Per the germline V gene, CDR1 is MGHRA and CDR2 is YSYEKL. CDR3 length: 16 residues. CDR3 in DNA: TGCGCCAGCAAGAATCCCGGGACAGGGATCGGCTATGGCTACACCTTC. This sequence encodes CASKNPGTGIGYGYTF.

The rearrangement uses TRBV7-8 and TRBJ2-2; D uncertain. In germline, CDR1 is SGHVS, CDR2 FQNEAQ. With 1 base removed from V and 1 base from J, the gap between germline ends came to 4 bases. CDR3 length: 14 amino acids. CDR3 amino acids: CASSLGWNTGELFF. The CDR3 DNA is TGTGCCAGCAGCTTAGGTTGGAACACCGGGGAGCTGTTTTTT.

This clone has only a few counts. The V and J genes are TRBV5-8 and TRBJ1-1; 9 nucleotides match TRBD1. V lost 4 bases and J lost 10; bases outside the gene matches: 11. The CDR3 spans 14 residues. CDR1 and CDR2 (germline): SGHTS, YDEGEE. The CDR3 coding sequence is TGTGCCAGCAGCCTGACAGGGGGTCTCGTGGGAGCTTTCTTT. Amino acids: CASSLTGGLVGAFF.

The chain uses TRBV3-1 (or the pseudogene TRBV3-2) and TRBJ1-2, with 7 bases lining up with TRBD1. This CDR3 has 16 residues. With V trimmed by 4 bases and J by 5 bases, 13 bases remained unmatched. Looked up from germline, CDR1 is LGHDT and CDR2 is YNNKEL (reference sequence). CDR3 sequence (DNA): TGTGCCAGCAGCCCCAGGGGGGGGAATATGGGATATGGCTACACCTTC. Protein product: CASSPRGGNMGYGYTF.

The chain has TRBV7-9 and TRBJ2-1; possible D gene TRBD2, 5 bases. CDR1 and CDR2 from the germline V gene are SEHNR and FQNEAQ (reference sequence). V was trimmed by 5 bases and J by 8 bases, leaving 10 bases between them. This CDR3 has 12 residues. The CDR3 sequence is CASSPGVDEQFF. DNA for the CDR3: TGTGCCAGCAGCCCCGGGGTCGATGAGCAGTTCTTC.

The rearrangement joins TRBV11-3 to TRBJ2-7; no clear D gene. V shed 2 bases and J shed 5 bases, with 7 bases lying between them. The CDR3 is 12 amino acids. Germline assignment: CDR1 SGHNT and CDR2 YENEEA. CDR3 coding DNA: TGTGCCAGCAGCTTACAAAGCAACGAGCAGTACTTC. Amino acids: CASSLQSNEQYF. Supplemented by reference TRBV11-3 and TRBJ2-7, the full variable domain reads EAGVVQSPRYKIIEKKQPVAFWCNPISGHNTLYWYLQNLGQGPELLIRYENEEAVDDSQLPKDRFSAERLKGVDSTLKIQPAELGDSAVYLCASSLQSNEQYFGPGTRLTVT.

The chain carries TRBV7-5 and TRBJ1-4. TRBV7-5 is a recognized pseudogene. The CDR3 consists of 13 residues. The CDR3, as DNA: TGTGCCAGAAGCTCCCAGGACGATGAAAAACTGTTTTTT. Residues: CARSSQDDEKLFF.

The rearrangement uses TRBV19 and TRBJ1-4; 8 bases are a match to TRBD1. V lost 3 bases and J lost 5; bases outside the gene matches: 5. The CDR3 runs 15 residues. Germline V gene sequence: CDR1 LNHDA, CDR2 SQIVND (reference sequence). The CDR3 coding sequence is TGTGCCAGTAGTATGTTGGGACAGGTGAATGAAAAACTGTTTTTT. Encoded protein: CASSMLGQVNEKLFF.

This clone came up once. The rearrangement uses TRBV4-2 and TRBJ2-5; D unresolved. Trimming took 0 bases from V and 0 from J, leaving 8 bases between them. The V gene's germline CDR1 is LGHNA and CDR2 YNFKEQ. There are 15 residues in the CDR3. The CDR3 loop is CASSQDPGYQETQYF. CDR3 nucleotides: TGTGCCAGCAGCCAAGATCCCGGGTACCAAGAGACCCAGTACTTC.

The chain employs TRBV18 and TRBJ2-1; no clear D. Trimming pared 2 bases from V and 7 bases from J, leaving 18 bases between. Germline CDR1 KGHSH, CDR2 LQKENI. This CDR3 comprises 16 residues. The CDR3, as DNA: TGTGCCAGCTCACCAGGAAGCGACCTGATAGTTAATGAGCAGTTCTTC. The encoded protein is CASSPGSDLIVNEQFF.